This T cell receptor beta chain was retrieved from a study of blood T cell repertoires in COVID-19 (dated by TCRdb to about 2020). About the study as a whole: Samples covering the acute and convalescent phases of COVID-19 were provided by collaborators in the United States, Italy and Spain. The material from the prospective study consisted of cDNA or gDNA derived from T cells, B-cell-depleted T cells, or PBMCs. The dataset comprised deeply sampled blood TCRbeta repertoires from subjects exposed to, actively infected with, or recovered from COVID-19. The repertoires were made available in a free public database intended to serve as a resource for research on the immune response to SARS-CoV-2. Samples were obtained from the ongoing ImmuneRACE study (first 160 participants) and from 1,254 subjects provided by 6 global collaborators. A de-identified subject ID, COVID-19 status, age in years and sex were almost always included in the sample metadata. HLA class I and class II types, where available, came from metadata supplied by the sample provider rather than from assay-based typing. What the work shows at the level of the full study, not this receptor alone: How much clinical and demographic metadata was included differed by source and by participant, and the metadata was provided uncurated.

Points on this clone: Its antigen specificity is not known. No much larger clone is present one base from it, and per-base qualities are unavailable.

TCRbeta CDR3 regions were amplified from genomic DNA using the immunoSEQ Assay, a bias-controlled multiplex PCR. Processing in the source paper ran as follows. Within the assay, amplification of reference gene primers was used to estimate how many nucleated cells each sample contained. To quantify the absolute abundance of each unique TCRbeta CDR3 rearrangement, sequence reads were collapsed and filtered. For each sample, productive Simpson clonality was calculated as the square root of Simpson's diversity index over productive rearrangements. Not all clones reach the TCRdb copy of this immuneACCESS table, which keeps in-frame sequences only. Checked studies attribute under half of the gap to unresolved V genes and leave the rest unexplained. The DNA was the basis for D and trimming; V, J and clone size are from that table. Here the sample has about 14,000 clones; 65% to 90% occur a single time. Approximately 28% of the sample is held by the ten biggest clonotypes.

Trimming takes 4 bases from V and 7 bases from J, and the germline ends sit 11 bases apart. The CDR3 sequence holds 13 residues, the cysteine and phenylalanine included. Only the CDR3 DNA stays, 39 bases, in frame from base 1. In the germline V gene, CDR1 corresponds to SGHRS and CDR2 to YFSETQ. The collaborating institutions used their own protocols to collect whole blood in K2EDTA tubes. For TCRbeta analysis, collaborators shipped samples in one of three forms: frozen whole blood, isolated PBMCs, or DNA extracted from either of those sample types. The specimen was peripheral blood. Here the chain combines TRBV5-1 and TRBJ2-2, with no D gene named confidently. The TCR was taken from a woman between 45 and 65 years old with active or convalescent COVID-19. CDR3 protein: CASSGRVDGELFF. The DNA sequence is given as TGCGCCAGCAGCGGGCGAGTGGACGGGGAGCTGTTTTTT.